This T cell receptor beta chain was documented in a study of graft-versus-host responses after intestinal transplantation. Study details: Every one of the recipients received anti-thymocyte globulin induction and afterwards took tacrolimus and steroids for around 3 years.

Remarks on this clone: Its antigen is not identified.

Trimming took 4 bases from V and 8 from J; bases not matched to a gene: 10. Looked up from germline, CDR1 is MGHRA and CDR2 is YSYEKL. The CDR3 consists of 14 residues. Only in-frame clones appear in the TCRdb table, and some are missing; sequencing was by immunoSEQ multiplex PCR. The repertoire has around 89,000 clones, around 90% of them found once; the top ten carry about 0.4%. This sample comprised unstimulated CD8+ T cells sorted from spleen or lymph node cells, obtained before transplant. The chain links TRBV4-1 to TRBJ1-2; TRBD1 matches 7 bases. The receptor's source is a human donor who was the organ donor for an intestinal transplant. The CDR3 is CASSLIGGGKGYTF. The CDR3 DNA follows: TGCGCCAGCAGCCTCATAGGGGGCGGAAAGGGCTACACCTTC.